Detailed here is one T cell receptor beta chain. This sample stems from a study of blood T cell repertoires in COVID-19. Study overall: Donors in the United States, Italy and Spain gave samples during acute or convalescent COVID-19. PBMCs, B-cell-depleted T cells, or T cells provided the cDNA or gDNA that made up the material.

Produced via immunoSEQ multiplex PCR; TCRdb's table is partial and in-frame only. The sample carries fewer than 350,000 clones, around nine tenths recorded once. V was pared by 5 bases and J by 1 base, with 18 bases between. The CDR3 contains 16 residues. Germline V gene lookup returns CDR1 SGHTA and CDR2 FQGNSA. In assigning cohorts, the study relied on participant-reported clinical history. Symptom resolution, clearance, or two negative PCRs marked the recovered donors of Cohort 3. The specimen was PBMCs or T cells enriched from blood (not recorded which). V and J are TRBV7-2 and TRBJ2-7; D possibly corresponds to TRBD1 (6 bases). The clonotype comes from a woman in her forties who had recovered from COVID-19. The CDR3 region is CASSGIRTAHSYEQYF. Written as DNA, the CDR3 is TGTGCCAGCAGCGGCATAAGGACAGCTCATTCCTACGAGCAGTACTTC.